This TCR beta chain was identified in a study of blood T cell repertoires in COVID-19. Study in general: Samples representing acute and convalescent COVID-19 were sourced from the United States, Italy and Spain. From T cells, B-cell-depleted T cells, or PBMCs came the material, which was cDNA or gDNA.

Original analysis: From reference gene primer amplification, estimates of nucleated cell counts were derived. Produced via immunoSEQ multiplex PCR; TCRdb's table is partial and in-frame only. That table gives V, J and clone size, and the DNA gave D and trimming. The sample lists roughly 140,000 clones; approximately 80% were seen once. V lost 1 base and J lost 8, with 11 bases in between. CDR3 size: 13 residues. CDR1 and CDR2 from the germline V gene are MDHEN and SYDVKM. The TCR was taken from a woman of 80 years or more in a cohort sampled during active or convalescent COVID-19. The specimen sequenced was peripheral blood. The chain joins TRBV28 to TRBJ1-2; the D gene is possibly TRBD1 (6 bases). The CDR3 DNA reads TGTGCCAGCAGTTTATTAGGGGGTAAGGGCTACACCTTC. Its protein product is CASSLLGGKGYTF.